This T cell receptor (beta chain) came from a study of cytomegalovirus exposure and HLA in healthy donors. Sequencing used immunoSEQ multiplex PCR; TCRdb keeps in-frame clones, though not all of them. There are approximately 270,000 clones in the sample; roughly 90% occur only once, and approximately 12% lies in the top ten. In the case of this clone: Its antigen is unidentified.

General observations from the study: Most sequenced TCRs were rare (though some public TCRs occurred in many donors). The investigators catalogued 150 to 200 TCR beta chains as cytomegalovirus-associated. In the 95 to 150 validation repertoires, a later analysis found that first-cohort TCR clusters tended to co-occur.

This CDR3 is 16 amino acids long. Germline CDR1 reads SGDLS; CDR2 reads YYNGEE. V was pared by 4 bases and J by 8 bases, with 7 bases of the junction left unmatched. Sequencing used PBMCs. The clonotype was recovered from a man between 18 and 35 years old in good health and CMV-seropositive. V and J are TRBV9 and TRBJ2-2; 14 bases line up with TRBD2. The CDR3 reads CASSKGLAGAGGELFF. The CDR3 coding sequence is TGTGCCAGCAGCAAGGGACTAGCGGGAGCGGGAGGGGAGCTGTTTTTT.